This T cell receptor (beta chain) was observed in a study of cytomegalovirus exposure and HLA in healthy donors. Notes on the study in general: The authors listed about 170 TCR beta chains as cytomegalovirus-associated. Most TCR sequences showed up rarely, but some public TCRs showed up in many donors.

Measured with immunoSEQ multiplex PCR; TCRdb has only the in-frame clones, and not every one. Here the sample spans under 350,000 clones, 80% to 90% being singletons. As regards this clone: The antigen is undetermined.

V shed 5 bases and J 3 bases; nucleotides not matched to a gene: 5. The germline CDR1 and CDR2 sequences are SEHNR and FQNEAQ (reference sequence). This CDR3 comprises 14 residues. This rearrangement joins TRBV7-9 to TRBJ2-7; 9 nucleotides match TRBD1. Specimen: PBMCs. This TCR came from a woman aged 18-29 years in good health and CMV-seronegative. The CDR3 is CASSDDRGFYEQYF. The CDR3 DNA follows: TGTGCCAGCAGCGACGACAGGGGGTTCTACGAGCAGTACTTC.